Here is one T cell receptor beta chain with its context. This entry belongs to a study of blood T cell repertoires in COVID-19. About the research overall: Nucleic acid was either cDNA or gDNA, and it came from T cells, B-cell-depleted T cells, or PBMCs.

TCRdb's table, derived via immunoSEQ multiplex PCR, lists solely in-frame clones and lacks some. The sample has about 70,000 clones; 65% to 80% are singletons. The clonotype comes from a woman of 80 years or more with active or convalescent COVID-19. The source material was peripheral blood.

The CDR3 is CASSAAGPDTGELFF. The DNA of the CDR3 is TGTGCCAGCAGCGCTGCAGGGCCCGACACCGGGGAGCTGTTTTTT. V and J are TRBV7-8 and TRBJ2-2; tentatively, D is TRBD1 (5 bases). The CDR3 contains 15 residues. The ends were cut back, 5 bases at V and 3 bases at J, with 13 bases in the middle. Germline CDR1 reads SGHVS; CDR2 reads FQNEAQ. Drawing the rest from reference TRBV7-8 and TRBJ2-2, the complete variable domain is GAGVSQSPRYKVAKRGQDVALRCDPISGHVSLFWYQQALGQGPEFLTYFQNEAQLDKSGLPSDRFFAERPEGSVSTLKIQRTQQEDSAVYLCASSAAGPDTGELFFGEGSRLTVL.